This T cell receptor beta chain was retrieved from a study of shared clonotypes between healthy human individuals. Selected positively for CCR7 and CD45RO-negative, naive CD8 cells excluded terminally differentiated effector memory CD45RA+ cells. V gave up 0 bases and J gave up 0 bases, with 13 bases separating them. Germline CDR1 MGHRA, CDR2 YSYEKL. The CDR3 length is 17 residues. The genomic DNA of each subset was split evenly across several immunoSEQ plates. TCRdb's copy holds only in-frame clones and misses some; the assay was immunoSEQ multiplex PCR. The table has about 2,100,000 clones, about 93% seen once; the top ten hold 1.5% to 2%.

This clonotype was sampled from a man aged 18 to 30 in good health. Some clones in this sample may be carry-over from other donors' samples. Sequencing input: naive CD8+ T cells from PBMCs. The chain is built from TRBV4-1 and TRBJ2-3; D is unclear. CDR3: CASSQETPPDSTDTQYF. Here the CDR3 DNA reads TGCGCCAGCAGCCAAGAAACTCCCCCCGATAGCACAGATACGCAGTATTTT.